Presented here are 13 T cell receptor beta chains from one specimen sequenced in a study of blood T cells in healthy people across ages. A second roughly 6 to 12 cycle PCR used barcoded and J-beta primers. Via MiXCR, TCRdb re-called the 5' RACE reads, giving one row per CDR3 protein. The sample holds around 790,000 distinct CDR3 sequences, around 42% seen once. The sequenced sample consisted of blood. These receptors came from a man aged 55 to 69 in good health.

This clonotype was seen a few times. Being one base from a much bigger clone, this may be a read error. This chain uses TRBV7-2 with TRBJ2-7; D is perhaps TRBD1 (6 bases). The CDR3 loop spans 15 amino acids. The ends were cut back, 1 base at V and 7 bases at J, with 17 bases in the middle. The germline CDR1 and CDR2 sequences are SGHTA and FQGNSA. CDR3 residues: CASSLDPGVGNEQYF. Here the CDR3 DNA reads TGTGCCAGCAGCTTAGATCCAGGGGTGGGCAATGAGCAGTACTTC.

This chain links TRBV6-2 or TRBV6-3 with TRBJ2-3; TRBD2 aligns across 8 bases. The CDR3 has 17 amino acids. V shed 0 bases and J 2 bases; nucleotides not matched to a gene: 7. Per germline, CDR1 MNHEY and CDR2 SVGEGT. In nucleotides, the CDR3 is TGTGCCAGCAGTTACTCGATAGCGGGGAGACACACAGATACGCAGTATTTT. This encodes CASSYSIAGRHTDTQYF.

This chain joins TRBV9 and TRBJ2-7, with a weak D call TRBD1 (5 bases). This CDR3 region has 13 residues. The V and J ends lost 0 bases and 5 bases respectively, with 9 bases between them. Germline V gives CDR1 SGDLS, CDR2 YYNGEE. The CDR3 loop is CASSVEIGDEQYF. The CDR3 DNA is TGTGCCAGCAGCGTAGAAATAGGGGACGAGCAGTACTTC.

This clonotype was found many times. This rearrangement joins TRBV4-1 to TRBJ1-2; unclear D gene. The germline V and J ends were trimmed by 3 bases and 4 bases, with 21 bases remaining between them. Germline assignment: CDR1 MGHRA and CDR2 YSYEKL. CDR3 size: 17 residues. CDR3 nucleotide sequence: TGCGCCAGCAGCCATACCCCGGGGAGGGCGAAGGGCTATGGCTACACCTTC. This translates into CASSHTPGRAKGYGYTF.

This chain uses TRBV5-5 with TRBJ1-5; no reliable D call. V was shortened by 4 bases and J by 7 bases, with 18 bases between the two germline ends. The length of the CDR3 is 15 residues. The germline gives CDR1 SGHKS, CDR2 YYEKEE (reference sequence). CDR3 in amino acids: CASSHYWLEAQPQHF. CDR3 nucleotides: TGTGCCAGCAGCCACTATTGGCTTGAGGCCCAGCCCCAGCATTTT.

The V gene is TRBV4-3, the J gene TRBJ1-4, with 9 bases that match TRBD1. The CDR3 covers 17 residues. The junction had 14 bases not matched to a gene; V was cut back by 4 bases and J by 8 bases. CDR1 and CDR2 (germline): LGHNA, YSLEER. This chain's CDR3 is CASSPGQGCSSSEKLFF. The CDR3 DNA is TGCGCCAGCAGCCCAGGACAGGGGTGTAGCTCAAGCGAAAAACTGTTTTTT.

The sample holds a few counts of this clonotype. V gene TRBV4-3 combines with J gene TRBJ2-3; either TRBD1 or TRBD2 may fit D (5 bases each). The germline V gene has CDR1 LGHNA and CDR2 YSLEER. The ends were cut back, 0 bases at V and 4 bases at J, with 17 bases in the middle. The CDR3 consists of 17 residues. The CDR3 protein is CASSQDLGDLSADTQYF. CDR3 nucleotides: TGCGCCAGCAGCCAAGATCTCGGGGACCTGAGCGCAGATACGCAGTATTTT.

This clonotype was seen at least ten times. CDR3 sequence: CASSLGGDHYNEQFF. CDR3 in DNA: TGTGCCAGCAGCTTAGGTGGGGACCACTACAATGAGCAGTTCTTC. The J gene is TRBJ2-1, the V gene TRBV11-2; either TRBD1 or TRBD2 may supply D (5 bases each). This CDR3 region has 15 residues. The V end was cut by 1 base, the J end by 3 bases, with 10 bases between. Germline V gene sequence: CDR1 SGHAT, CDR2 FQNNGV. The variable domain in full, completed from reference TRBV11-2 and TRBJ2-1, reads EAGVAQSPRYKIIEKRQSVAFWCNPISGHATLYWYQQILGQGPKLLIQFQNNGVVDDSQLPKDRFSAERLKGVDSTLKIQPAKLEDSAVYLCASSLGGDHYNEQFFGPGTRLTVL.

This CDR3 reads CSVELPGEHTEAFF. Written as DNA, the CDR3 is TGCAGCGTTGAACTCCCGGGAGAGCACACTGAAGCTTTCTTT. The rearrangement joins TRBV29-1 to TRBJ1-1; D is unclear. In germline, CDR1 is SQVTM, CDR2 ANQGSEA. Deletions cut 2 bases from V and 3 bases from J, with 13 bases between. CDR3 length: 14 amino acids.

This chain uses TRBV4-3 with TRBJ1-4; the match to TRBD1 covers 7 bases. The CDR3 spans 16 residues. Looked up from germline, CDR1 is LGHNA and CDR2 is YSLEER. J gave up 5 bases and V 2 bases, and 8 bases lay outside the gene matches. The DNA of the CDR3 is TGCGCCAGCAGCCAATATGTTGAACAGGGGAATGAAAAACTGTTTTTT. Translation gives CASSQYVEQGNEKLFF.

Note on this clonotype: Sequence at one end of the junction differs from germline and may be a read error. V is TRBV5-5 and J is TRBJ1-2; 7 bases line up with TRBD1. CDR1 SGHKS and CDR2 YYEKEE come from the germline V gene (reference sequence). The CDR3 is 15 amino acids. CDR3 sequence reads: CASSSSTDRDYGYTF. For the CDR3, the DNA is TGTGCCAGCAGCTCGTCGACCGACAGGGACTACGGCTACACCTTC.

The rearrangement links TRBV14 to TRBJ2-5; D gene unclear. Germline assignment: CDR1 SGHDN and CDR2 FVKESK. The V gene lost 2 bases and the J gene lost 1 base, with 5 bases spanning the gap. The CDR3 runs 13 residues. The CDR3 region is CASSQLLQETQYF. Here the CDR3 DNA reads TGTGCCAGCAGCCAACTCCTCCAAGAGACCCAGTACTTC. Looking up the rest from reference TRBV14 and TRBJ2-5 gives the full variable domain: EAGVTQFPSHSVIEKGQTVTLRCDPISGHDNLYWYRRVMGKEIKFLLHFVKESKQDESGMPNNRFLAERTGGTYSTLKVQPAELEDSGVYFCASSQLLQETQYFGPGTRLLVL.

The sample holds a few counts of this clonotype. The V and J genes are TRBV6-5 and TRBJ2-1; no reliable D call. Trimming removed 0 bases from V and 9 bases from J, with 21 bases in between. CDR1 is MNHEY, CDR2 SVGAGI, per germline. This CDR3 spans 17 amino acids. CDR3 in amino acids: CASSYSLGYVDSGEQFF. The CDR3 DNA reads TGTGCCAGCAGTTACTCACTGGGTTACGTGGATTCGGGTGAGCAGTTCTTC.